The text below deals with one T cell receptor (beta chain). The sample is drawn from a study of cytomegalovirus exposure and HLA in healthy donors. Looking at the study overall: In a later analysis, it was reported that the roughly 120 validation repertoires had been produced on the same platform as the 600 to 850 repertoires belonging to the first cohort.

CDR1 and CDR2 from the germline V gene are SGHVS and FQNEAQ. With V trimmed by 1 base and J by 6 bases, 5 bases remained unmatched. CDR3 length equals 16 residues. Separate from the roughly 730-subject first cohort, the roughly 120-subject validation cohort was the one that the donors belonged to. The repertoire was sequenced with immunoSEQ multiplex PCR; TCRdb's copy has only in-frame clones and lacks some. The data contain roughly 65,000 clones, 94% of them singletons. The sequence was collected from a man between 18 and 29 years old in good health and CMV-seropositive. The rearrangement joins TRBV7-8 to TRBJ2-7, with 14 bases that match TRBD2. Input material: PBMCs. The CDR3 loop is CASSLVGTSGSFEQYF. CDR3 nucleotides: TGTGCCAGCAGCTTAGTTGGGACTAGCGGGAGTTTCGAGCAGTACTTC.